This is a list of T cell receptor beta chains from one sample in a study of T-cell reconstitution after alpha-beta-depleted transplantation in children. In TCRdb, the PCR reads were re-called with MiXCR into one record per CDR3 protein. The table has approximately 300,000 distinct CDR3 sequences, roughly 7.8% seen once. The sample was peripheral blood, taken 360 days after TCRalphabeta/CD19-depleted stem cell transplant. These receptors came from a female patient aged 2-9 years who had a stem cell transplant for Fanconi anemia, so the T cells may come from the graft donor. The conserved cysteine and the conserved F or W are not part of the CDR3 here. Part of the rows lack a size; the others show once, few, many or a class for expanded clones.

size	V	J	CDR3
NA	TRBV5-6	TRBJ2-4	ASSLWLAGGPALAKNIQY
NA	TRBV7-8	TRBJ1-2	ASSLARSYT
many	TRBV12-3/TRBV12-4	TRBJ2-3	ASSARAGGTDTQY
few	TRBV7-2	TRBJ2-1	ASSWIAGSSYNEQF
many	TRBV4-1	TRBJ2-3	ASSQEALAGVTDTQY
NA	TRBV3-1	TRBJ1-2	ASSQALGWVGYT
NA	TRBV11-3	TRBJ2-1	ASSLTLASYNEQF
many	TRBV12-3/TRBV12-4	TRBJ2-3	ASGGTSSGTDTQY
few	TRBV20-1	TRBJ2-1	SAPFAVYNEQF
many	TRBV7-3	TRBJ2-1	ASSNFGGSPLNEQF
NA	TRBV11-2	TRBJ1-1	ASSFWWGTEAF
few	TRBV28	TRBJ1-1	ASSFPGRRQAF
many	TRBV28	TRBJ1-3	ASSSGGRNTIY
few	TRBV6-1	TRBJ1-4	ASSGTGNEKLF
NA	TRBV6-2/TRBV6-3	TRBJ2-1	VSSYSPSGPARNEQF
many	TRBV10-2	TRBJ2-3	ASSENWDTQY
few	TRBV20-1	TRBJ1-2	SASPPANYGYT
many	TRBV7-6	TRBJ2-1	ASSFGTEDNEQF
NA	TRBV6-1	TRBJ1-4	ASRWAGGVEKLF
few	TRBV5-1	TRBJ1-1	ASSWEAANTEAF
many	TRBV6-5	TRBJ2-1	ASSYSEGTSGYNEQF
many	TRBV20-1	TRBJ1-6	SAARDYNSPLH
many	TRBV12-3/TRBV12-4	TRBJ2-2	ASSFRVETGELF
many	TRBV27	TRBJ2-3	ASSLKRRGLAGYEADTQY
few	TRBV12-3/TRBV12-4	TRBJ2-7	ASSNRPGQGTYEQY
NA	TRBV12-3/TRBV12-4	TRBJ2-7	ASRLAGGLSYEQY